This is a list of T cell receptor beta chains from one sample in a study of blood T cell repertoires in COVID-19. Clones were sequenced by immunoSEQ multiplex PCR, and TCRdb holds only the in-frame ones, with some missing. The table records around 160,000 clones, 75% to 85% of them present only once. The sequenced sample consisted of PBMCs or T cells enriched from blood (not recorded which). These receptors were obtained from a man in his forties or fifties who had recovered from COVID-19. Each CDR3 is given with its conserved first and last residue.

>TRBV13|TRBJ1-2
CASSLAAGASNYGYTF
>TRBV27|TRBJ1-2
CASSSTRGQGYTF
>TRBV3-1/TRBV3-2|TRBJ2-3
CASSQEYAGGFTDTQYF
>TRBV7-3|TRBJ1-4
CASSFPSRSGGNNEKLFF
>TRBV25-1|TRBJ2-1
CASSGRNEQFF
>TRBV19|TRBJ1-1
CASSRGDSSYTEAFF
>TRBV21-1|TRBJ1-6
CASSPCVSPLHF
>TRBV10-2|TRBJ2-5
CASSELVLAGETQYF
>TRBV19|TRBJ1-5
CASSIEGQASNQPQHF
>TRBV9|TRBJ1-2
CASSELSYTQGHGYTF
>TRBV5-1|TRBJ2-3
CASSPNTQGYTQYF
>TRBV12-3/TRBV12-4|TRBJ2-3
CASSLMRADTQYF
>TRBV4-1|TRBJ2-5
CASSQLLAGAQETQYF
>TRBV24-1|TRBJ2-3
CATSDPRDSRNTDTQYF
>TRBV4-1|TRBJ2-3
CASSQAGGYGATQYF
>TRBV7-3|TRBJ2-2
CASSLPITGELFF
>TRBV30|TRBJ2-5
CAWIRSLTGRETQYF
>TRBV18|TRBJ2-3
CASSPQTGRDTQYF
>TRBV2|TRBJ1-2
CASSHMYGYTF
>TRBV2|TRBJ1-2
CASSEEISTGITGYTF
>TRBV11-2|TRBJ1-1
CASSLEQGARAEAFF
>TRBV27|TRBJ2-5
CASSPSSGGTTYQETQYF
>TRBV11-2|TRBJ2-1
CASSLLAGGPGEQFF
>TRBV5-1|TRBJ1-1
CASSSNEPAEAFF
>TRBV6-2/TRBV6-3|TRBJ2-2
CASSYPAPDSFDTGELFF
>TRBV18|TRBJ1-5
CASSYGQGASNQPQHF
>TRBV7-6|TRBJ1-1
CASRPRGSWPFF
>TRBV19|TRBJ2-2
CASSDRGNTGELFF
>TRBV15|TRBJ2-7
CATSSDRGSHEQYF
>TRBV4-2|TRBJ2-1
CASSQAVTSGGYEQFF
>TRBV6-5|TRBJ1-2
CASIATPGQVNGYTF
>TRBV6-5|TRBJ1-4
CASSYSKATPEKLFF
>TRBV7-9|TRBJ2-2
CASSYGGELFF
>TRBV6-7|TRBJ2-5
CASSYSYGFGETQYF
>TRBV3-1/TRBV3-2|TRBJ2-1
CASSQGGGGQFF
>TRBV5-5|TRBJ1-1
CASSRGEGNTEAFF
>TRBV7-8|TRBJ1-3
CASSSTGAGNTIYF
>TRBV5-4|TRBJ1-1
CASSFPFGGQGTEAFF
>TRBV30|TRBJ1-1
CAWSVGGTEAFF
>TRBV2|TRBJ1-4
CASSDSPGGSEKLFF
>TRBV13|TRBJ2-1
CASSLGQGKGNEQFF
>TRBV9|TRBJ1-5
CASSVGQGGQPQHF
>TRBV4-2|TRBJ1-5
CASSQEDRPWDQPQHF
>TRBV24-1|TRBJ2-1
CATSDSGTGVGHNEQFF
>TRBV9|TRBJ1-2
CASSKETGGLYGYTF
>TRBV28|TRBJ1-5
CASSPGQGSQPQHF
>TRBV7-2|TRBJ2-3
CASTPPGGGTDTQYF
>TRBV19|TRBJ1-1
CATNRGLALWTEAFF